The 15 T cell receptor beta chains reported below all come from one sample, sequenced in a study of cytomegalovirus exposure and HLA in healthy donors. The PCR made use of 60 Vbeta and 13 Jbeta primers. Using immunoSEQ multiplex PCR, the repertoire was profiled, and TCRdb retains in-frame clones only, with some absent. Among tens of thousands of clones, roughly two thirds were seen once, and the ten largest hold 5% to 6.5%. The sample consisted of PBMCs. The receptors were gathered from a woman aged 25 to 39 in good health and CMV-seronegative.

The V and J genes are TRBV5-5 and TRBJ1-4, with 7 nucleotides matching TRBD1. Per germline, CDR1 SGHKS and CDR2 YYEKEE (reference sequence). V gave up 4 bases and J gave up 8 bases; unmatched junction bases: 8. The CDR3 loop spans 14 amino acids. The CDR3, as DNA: TGTGCCAGCAGCGAAGCAGGGGGATCGGAAAAACTGTTTTTT. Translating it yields CASSEAGGSEKLFF.

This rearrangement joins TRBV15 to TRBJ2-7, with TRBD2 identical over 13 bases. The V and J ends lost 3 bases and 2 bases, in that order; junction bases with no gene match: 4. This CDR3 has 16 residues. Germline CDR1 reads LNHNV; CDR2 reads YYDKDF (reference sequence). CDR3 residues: CATSSGLAGAPYEQYF. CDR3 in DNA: TGTGCCACCAGCAGTGGACTAGCGGGAGCCCCCTACGAGCAGTACTTC.

In DNA, the CDR3 is TGTGCCAGCAGCACCGGGACAGCGATAGGCACTGAAGCTTTCTTT. It codes for CASSTGTAIGTEAFF. The chain employs TRBV5-4 and TRBJ1-1; TRBD1 matches 7 bases. The germline CDR1 and CDR2 sequences are SGHNT and YYREEE (reference sequence). V trimming: 4 bases; J trimming: 4 bases; junction bases outside the gene matches: 10. The CDR3 is 15 residues long. Filled out from reference TRBV5-4 and TRBJ1-1, the complete variable domain reads ETGVTQSPTHLIKTRGQQVTLRCSSQSGHNTVSWYQQALGQGPQFIFQYYREEENGRGNFPPRFSGLQFPNYSSELNVNALELDDSALYLCASSTGTAIGTEAFFGQGTRLTVV.

CDR3 protein: CAKGRNQPQHF. The CDR3 nucleotides read TGTGCCAAGGGGCGAAATCAGCCCCAGCATTTT. The rearrangement links TRBV19 to TRBJ1-5; D may be TRBD1 (5 bases). In germline, CDR1 is LNHDA, CDR2 SQIVND (reference sequence). Trimming removed 10 bases at V and 4 bases at J, with 8 bases between. The CDR3 has 11 amino acids.

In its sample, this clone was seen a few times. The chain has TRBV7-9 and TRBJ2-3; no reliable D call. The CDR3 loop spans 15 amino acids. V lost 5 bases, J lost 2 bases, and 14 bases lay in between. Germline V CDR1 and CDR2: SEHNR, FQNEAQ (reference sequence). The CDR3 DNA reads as TGTGCCAGCAGCAATTACGGTACCCCCACAGATACGCAGTATTTT. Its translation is CASSNYGTPTDTQYF.

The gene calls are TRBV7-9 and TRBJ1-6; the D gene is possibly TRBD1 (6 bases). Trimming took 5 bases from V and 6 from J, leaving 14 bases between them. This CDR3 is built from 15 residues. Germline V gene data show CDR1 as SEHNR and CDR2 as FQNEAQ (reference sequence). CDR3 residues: CASSPPGGPNSPLHF. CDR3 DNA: TGTGCCAGCAGCCCACCGGGGGGCCCTAATTCACCCCTCCACTTT.

The CDR3 DNA is TGTGCCAGCAGCCCCCAGGGGAGCGGGAGATTCCACAATGAGCAGTTCTTC. This encodes CASSPQGSGRFHNEQFF. V and J are TRBV7-3 and TRBJ2-1; 8 nucleotides align to TRBD2. This CDR3 is 17 amino acids long. The ends lost 5 bases at V and 5 bases at J; junction bases unmatched: 14. Germline V gene sequence: CDR1 SGHTA, CDR2 FQGTGA.

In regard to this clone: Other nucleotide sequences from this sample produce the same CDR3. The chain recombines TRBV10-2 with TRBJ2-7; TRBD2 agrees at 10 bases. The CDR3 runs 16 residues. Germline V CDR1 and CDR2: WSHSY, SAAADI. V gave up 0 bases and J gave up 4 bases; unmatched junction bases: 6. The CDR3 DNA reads TGCGCCAGCAGTGAGTCTGGTAGCGGGGGGTTATACGAGCAGTACTTC. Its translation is CASSESGSGGLYEQYF.

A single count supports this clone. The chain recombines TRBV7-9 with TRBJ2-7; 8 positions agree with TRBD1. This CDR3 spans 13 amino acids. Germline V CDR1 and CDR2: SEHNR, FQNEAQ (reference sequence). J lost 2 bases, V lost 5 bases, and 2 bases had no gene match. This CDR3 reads CASSRDRTYEQYF. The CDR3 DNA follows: TGTGCCAGCAGCCGGGACAGGACCTACGAGCAGTACTTC.

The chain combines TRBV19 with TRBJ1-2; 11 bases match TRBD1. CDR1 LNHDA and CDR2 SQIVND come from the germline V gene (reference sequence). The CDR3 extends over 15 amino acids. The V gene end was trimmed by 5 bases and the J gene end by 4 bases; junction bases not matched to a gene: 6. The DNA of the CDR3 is TGTGCCAGTAGTTCGCGGACAGGGGGCCTCTATGGCTACACCTTC. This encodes CASSSRTGGLYGYTF.

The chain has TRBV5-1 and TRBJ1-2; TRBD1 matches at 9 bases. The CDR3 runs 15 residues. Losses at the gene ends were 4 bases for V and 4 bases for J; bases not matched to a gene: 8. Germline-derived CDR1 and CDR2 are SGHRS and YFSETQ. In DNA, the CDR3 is TGCGCCAGCAGCCCAACAGGGGGCGCCGGCTATGGCTACACCTTC. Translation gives CASSPTGGAGYGYTF.

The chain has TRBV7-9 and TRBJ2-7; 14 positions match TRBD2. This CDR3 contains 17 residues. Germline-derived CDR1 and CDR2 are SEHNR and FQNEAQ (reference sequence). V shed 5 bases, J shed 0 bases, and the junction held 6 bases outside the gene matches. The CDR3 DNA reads TGTGCCAGCAGCGGTCCGGGACTAGCGGGGGCCTCCTACGAGCAGTACTTC. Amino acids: CASSGPGLAGASYEQYF.

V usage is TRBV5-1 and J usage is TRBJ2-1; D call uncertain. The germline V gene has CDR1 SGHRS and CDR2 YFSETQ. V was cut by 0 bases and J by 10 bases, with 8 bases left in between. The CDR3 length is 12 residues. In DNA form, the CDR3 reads TGCGCCAGCAGCTTGGACAGCCCCGAGCAGTTCTTC. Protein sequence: CASSLDSPEQFF.

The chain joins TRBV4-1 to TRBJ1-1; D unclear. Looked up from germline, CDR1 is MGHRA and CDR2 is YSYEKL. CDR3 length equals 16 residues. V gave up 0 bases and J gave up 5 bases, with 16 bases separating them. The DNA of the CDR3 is TGCGCCAGCAGCCAAGAAAGGTCCCTCGCGAGGACTGAAGCTTTCTTT. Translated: CASSQERSLARTEAFF.

For the CDR3, the DNA is TGTGCCAGCAGTCCGGGTGTGAACGAGCAGTACTTC. Its translation: CASSPGVNEQYF. The rearrangement links TRBV13 to TRBJ2-7; D gene unclear. This CDR3 contains 12 residues. The germline V gene encodes CDR1 PRHDT and CDR2 FYEKMQ (reference sequence). The germline V and J ends were trimmed by 6 bases and 5 bases, with 11 bases remaining between them.